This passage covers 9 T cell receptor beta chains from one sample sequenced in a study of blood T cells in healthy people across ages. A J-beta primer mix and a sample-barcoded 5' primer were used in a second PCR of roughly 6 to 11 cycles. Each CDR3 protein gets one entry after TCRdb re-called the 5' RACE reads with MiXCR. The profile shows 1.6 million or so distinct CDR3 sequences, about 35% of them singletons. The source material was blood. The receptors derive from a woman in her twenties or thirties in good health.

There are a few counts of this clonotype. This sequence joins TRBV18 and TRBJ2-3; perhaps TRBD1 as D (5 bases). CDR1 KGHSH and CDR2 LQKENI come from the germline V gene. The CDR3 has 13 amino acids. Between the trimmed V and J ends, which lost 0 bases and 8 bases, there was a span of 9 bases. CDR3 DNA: TGTGCCAGCTCACCACCGAACCAGGGTACGCAGTATTTT. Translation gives CASSPPNQGTQYF. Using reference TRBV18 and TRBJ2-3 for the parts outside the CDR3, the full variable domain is NAGVMQNPRHLVRRRGQEARLRCSPMKGHSHVYWYRQLPEEGLKFMVYLQKENIIDESGMPKERFSAEFPKEGPSILRIQQVVRGDSAAYFCASSPPNQGTQYFGPGTRLTVL.

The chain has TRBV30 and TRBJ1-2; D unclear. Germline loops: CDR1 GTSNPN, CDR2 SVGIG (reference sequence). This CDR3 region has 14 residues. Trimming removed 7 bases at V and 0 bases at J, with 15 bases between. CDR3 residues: CASTPGVANYGYTF. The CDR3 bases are TGTGCCTCCACACCCGGTGTCGCTAACTATGGCTACACCTTC.

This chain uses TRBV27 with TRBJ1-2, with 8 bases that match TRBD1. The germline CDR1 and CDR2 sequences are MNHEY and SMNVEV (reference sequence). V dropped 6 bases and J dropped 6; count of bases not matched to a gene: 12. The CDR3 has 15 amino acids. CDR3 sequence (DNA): TGTGCCAGCAGCACTAAGGGGCAGGGGGCGAATGGCTACACCTTC. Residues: CASSTKGQGANGYTF.

CDR3 in DNA: TGTGCCATCAGTGTAAACAGGGAGAACACTGAAGCTTTCTTT. This gives the protein CAISVNRENTEAFF. The chain employs TRBV10-3 and TRBJ1-1; weak D call: TRBD1 (6 bases). CDR3 size: 14 residues. The germline V gene encodes CDR1 ENHRY and CDR2 SYGVKD. Trimming took 4 bases from V and 1 from J, leaving 10 bases between them.

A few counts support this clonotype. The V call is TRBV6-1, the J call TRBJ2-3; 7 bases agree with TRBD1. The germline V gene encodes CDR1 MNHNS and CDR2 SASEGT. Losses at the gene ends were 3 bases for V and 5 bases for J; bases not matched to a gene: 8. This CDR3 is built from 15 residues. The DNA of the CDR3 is TGTGCCAGCAGTGACCGCGGCCCAGGGGGAGATACGCAGTATTTT. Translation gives CASSDRGPGGDTQYF.

The CDR3 spells CSAINPNEKLFF. CDR3 sequence (DNA): TGCAGTGCTATAAATCCTAATGAAAAACTGTTTTTT. This sequence joins TRBV20-1 and TRBJ1-4; D gene ambiguous. Germline CDR1 DFQATT, CDR2 SNEGSKA (reference sequence). Trimming took off 4 bases at V and 3 bases at J, with 6 bases between the two ends. The CDR3 covers 12 residues.

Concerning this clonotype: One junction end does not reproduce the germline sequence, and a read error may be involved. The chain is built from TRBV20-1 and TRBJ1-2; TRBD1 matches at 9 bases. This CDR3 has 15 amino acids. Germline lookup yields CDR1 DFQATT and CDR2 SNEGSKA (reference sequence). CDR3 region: CSARERDRVIYGYTF. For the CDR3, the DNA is TGTAGTGCTCGAGAGAGGGACAGGGTTATCTATGGCTACACCTTC.

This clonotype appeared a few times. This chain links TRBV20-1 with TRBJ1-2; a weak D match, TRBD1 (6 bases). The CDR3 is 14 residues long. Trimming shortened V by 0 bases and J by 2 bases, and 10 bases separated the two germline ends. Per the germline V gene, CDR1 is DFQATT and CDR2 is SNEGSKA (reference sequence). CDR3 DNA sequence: TGCAGTGCTAGAGATGGCAGGGGAAACTATGGCTACACCTTC. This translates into CSARDGRGNYGYTF.

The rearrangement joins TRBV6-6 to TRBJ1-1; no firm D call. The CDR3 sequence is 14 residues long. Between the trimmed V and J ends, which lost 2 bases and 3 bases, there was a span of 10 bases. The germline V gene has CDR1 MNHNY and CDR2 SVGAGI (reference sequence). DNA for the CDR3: TGTGCCAGCAGTTACCCCGAGGGCTACACTGAAGCTTTCTTT. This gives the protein CASSYPEGYTEAFF.